The rows below give T cell receptor beta chains drawn from one sample of a study of OX40 agonist ivuxolimab in advanced cancers. The table came from immunoSEQ multiplex PCR; TCRdb's copy has only in-frame clones and leaves some out. The table records tens of thousands of clones, roughly 80% of them present only once. Material: CD4+ or CD8+ T cells sorted from blood, obtained in a trial of the OX40 agonist ivuxolimab. The receptors shown here come from an adult with an advanced solid tumor such as melanoma, head and neck, liver or kidney cancer. The CDR3 runs from the conserved cysteine through the conserved F or W. The D gene is left open where the match is weak. Not every row has a clone size; where given, it reads once, few, many or a size class.

CDR3aa: CASSSPRGAKTQYF; CDR3nt: TGTGCCAGCAGTTCCCCACGGGGGGCCAAGACCCAGTACTTC; len: 14; abundance: few; j_gene: TRBJ2-5; v_gene: TRBV28; d_gene: -
CDR3aa: CATRTSGSGYEQFF; CDR3nt: TGTGCCACCAGAACTAGCGGGAGTGGGTATGAGCAGTTCTTC; len: 14; abundance: -; j_gene: TRBJ2-1; v_gene: TRBV15; d_gene: TRBD2
CDR3aa: CASSLVGRNSPLHF; CDR3nt: TGTGCCAGCAGCTTGGTGGGGCGAAATTCACCCCTCCACTTT; len: 14; abundance: -; j_gene: TRBJ1-6; v_gene: TRBV5-6; d_gene: -
CDR3aa: CASSLGSAQYF; CDR3nt: TGCGCCAGCAGCTTAGGAAGCGCGCAGTATTTT; len: 11; abundance: -; j_gene: TRBJ2-3; v_gene: TRBV4-1; d_gene: -
CDR3aa: CASSSLGTGGRINYGYTF; CDR3nt: TGTGCCAGCAGTTCCCTAGGGACAGGGGGCCGGATTAACTATGGCTACACCTTC; len: 18; abundance: -; j_gene: TRBJ1-2; v_gene: TRBV27; d_gene: TRBD1
CDR3aa: CASSSGKGANEKLFF; CDR3nt: TGTGCCAGTAGTTCCGGGAAAGGAGCTAATGAAAAACTGTTTTTT; len: 15; abundance: -; j_gene: TRBJ1-4; v_gene: TRBV19; d_gene: -
CDR3aa: CSVERGRQNEQFF; CDR3nt: TGCAGCGTTGAGAGGGGGCGCCAGAATGAGCAGTTCTTC; len: 13; abundance: -; j_gene: TRBJ2-1; v_gene: TRBV29-1; d_gene: TRBD1
CDR3aa: CSVGLSGKSTDTQYF; CDR3nt: TGCAGCGTTGGTCTTTCCGGAAAGAGCACAGATACGCAGTATTTT; len: 15; abundance: -; j_gene: TRBJ2-3; v_gene: TRBV29-1; d_gene: -
CDR3aa: CASSIKQDSLNYGYTF; CDR3nt: TGTGCCAGTAGTATTAAACAGGACAGCCTGAACTATGGCTACACCTTC; len: 16; abundance: -; j_gene: TRBJ1-2; v_gene: TRBV19; d_gene: -
CDR3aa: CASQRQGQETQYF; CDR3nt: TGTGCCAGCCAACGGCAGGGTCAAGAGACCCAGTACTTC; len: 13; abundance: -; j_gene: TRBJ2-5; v_gene: TRBV6-6; d_gene: -
CDR3aa: CASSPTEDQPQHF; CDR3nt: TGTGCCAGCTCACCCACGGAGGATCAGCCCCAGCATTTT; len: 13; abundance: -; j_gene: TRBJ1-5; v_gene: TRBV18; d_gene: -
CDR3aa: CATVGLAGGADTQYF; CDR3nt: TGTGCCACCGTGGGACTAGCGGGAGGCGCAGATACGCAGTATTTT; len: 15; abundance: -; j_gene: TRBJ2-3; v_gene: TRBV10-3; d_gene: TRBD2
CDR3aa: CASSVDGSTGELFF; CDR3nt: TGTGCCAGCAGCGTAGATGGCTCCACCGGGGAGCTGTTTTTT; len: 14; abundance: -; j_gene: TRBJ2-2; v_gene: TRBV9; d_gene: -
CDR3aa: CASSWEASNEKLFF; CDR3nt: TGTGCCAGCAGCTGGGAGGCGTCGAATGAAAAACTGTTTTTT; len: 14; abundance: -; j_gene: TRBJ1-4; v_gene: TRBV5-6; d_gene: -
CDR3aa: CASRERSSYNSPLHF; CDR3nt: TGTGCCAGCAGGGAGCGTAGCTCCTATAATTCACCCCTCCACTTT; len: 15; abundance: -; j_gene: TRBJ1-6; v_gene: TRBV27; d_gene: -
CDR3aa: CASSSPHKTGAIPVYQPQHF; CDR3nt: TGTGCCAGCAGCTCCCCTCATAAGACAGGGGCCATCCCTGTCTATCAGCCCCAGCATTTT; len: 20; abundance: -; j_gene: TRBJ1-5; v_gene: TRBV28; d_gene: TRBD1
CDR3aa: CASSVGTSFGSGELFF; CDR3nt: TGTGCCAGCAGCGTAGGAACGTCTTTCGGGTCCGGGGAGCTGTTTTTT; len: 16; abundance: -; j_gene: TRBJ2-2; v_gene: TRBV9; d_gene: -
CDR3aa: CASSLAGGQKGQFF; CDR3nt: TGTGCCAGCAGCTTGGCAGGGGGTCAGAAGGGGCAGTTCTTC; len: 14; abundance: -; j_gene: TRBJ2-1; v_gene: TRBV5-4; d_gene: TRBD1
CDR3aa: CASSLVSGRITETQYF; CDR3nt: TGTGCCAGCAGCCTAGTAAGCGGGAGAATTACAGAGACCCAGTACTTC; len: 16; abundance: -; j_gene: TRBJ2-5; v_gene: TRBV7-2; d_gene: TRBD2
CDR3aa: CATSRNQETQYF; CDR3nt: TGTGCCACCAGCAGGAACCAAGAGACCCAGTACTTC; len: 12; abundance: -; j_gene: TRBJ2-5; v_gene: TRBV15; d_gene: -
CDR3aa: CATQEGVGVQYDQPQHF; CDR3nt: TGCGCCACTCAAGAAGGGGTAGGGGTCCAATACGATCAGCCCCAGCATTTT; len: 17; abundance: -; j_gene: TRBJ1-5; v_gene: TRBV10-2; d_gene: -
CDR3aa: CSAIPGYRGETQYF; CDR3nt: TGCAGCGCTATCCCAGGGTACCGTGGGGAGACCCAGTACTTC; len: 14; abundance: -; j_gene: TRBJ2-5; v_gene: TRBV29-1; d_gene: -
CDR3aa: CASSGGGGTYNEQFF; CDR3nt: TGCGCCAGCAGCGGAGGCGGGGGGACCTACAATGAGCAGTTCTTC; len: 15; abundance: few; j_gene: TRBJ2-1; v_gene: TRBV5-1; d_gene: TRBD2
CDR3aa: CASSIGQGRGNAGELFF; CDR3nt: TGTGCCAGTAGTATAGGACAGGGGAGGGGAAACGCCGGGGAGCTGTTTTTT; len: 17; abundance: few; j_gene: TRBJ2-2; v_gene: TRBV19; d_gene: -
CDR3aa: CASSQDRRTSEKLFF; CDR3nt: TGCGCCAGCAGCCAAGATCGGCGGACAAGTGAAAAACTGTTTTTT; len: 15; abundance: few; j_gene: TRBJ1-4; v_gene: TRBV4-1; d_gene: -
CDR3aa: CASTVRGGRQPQHF; CDR3nt: TGTGCCAGTACTGTGAGGGGAGGAAGACAGCCCCAGCATTTT; len: 14; abundance: -; j_gene: TRBJ1-5; v_gene: TRBV19; d_gene: -
CDR3aa: CASSQDRGPGETQYF; CDR3nt: TGTGCCAGCAGCCAGGACAGGGGGCCCGGGGAGACCCAGTACTTC; len: 15; abundance: few; j_gene: TRBJ2-5; v_gene: TRBV7-2; d_gene: TRBD1
CDR3aa: CASSLTGGDTEAFF; CDR3nt: TGCGCCAGCAGCTTGACAGGGGGGGACACTGAAGCTTTCTTT; len: 14; abundance: -; j_gene: TRBJ1-1; v_gene: TRBV5-1; d_gene: TRBD1
CDR3aa: CASSQVSPNSGNTIYF; CDR3nt: TGTGCCAGCAGCCAAGTATCACCGAACTCTGGAAACACCATATATTTT; len: 16; abundance: -; j_gene: TRBJ1-3; v_gene: TRBV4-2; d_gene: -
CDR3aa: CASSPSVGVNTEAFF; CDR3nt: TGTGCCAGCTCACCGTCGGTGGGGGTGAACACTGAAGCTTTCTTT; len: 15; abundance: -; j_gene: TRBJ1-1; v_gene: TRBV18; d_gene: -